One and the same sample provided the 16 T cell receptor beta chains below, sequenced in a study of tissue T cells after allogeneic stem cell transplantation. The data were produced by immunoSEQ multiplex PCR, yet TCRdb's version contains in-frame clones alone and is incomplete. Of roughly 51,000 clones in the sample, 73% were seen once. Sequencing was performed on sorted cells pooled from one or two spleens. All receptors come from a pool of C57BL/6 mice in good health.

Concerning this clone: Germline and genes: mouse. The CDR3 end lies 1 residue beyond the end of the read and is filled in from the germline J gene. This sequence joins TRBV13-3 and TRBJ2-7, with 8 positions matching TRBD2. The CDR3 extends over 13 amino acids. Germline CDR1 and CDR2: NNHDY and SYVADS. J lost 4 bases, V lost 2 bases, and 2 bases had no gene match. The sequenced part of the CDR3 DNA is TGTGCCAGCAGTGAGCCTGGGGGGTATGAACAGTAC. Protein sequence: CASSEPGGYEQY. The whole CDR3 sequence reads CASSEPGGYEQYF.

Comments on this clone: The gene names given are mouse names. The same CDR3 is also encoded by other DNA sequences in this sample. The covered CDR3 bases are TGTGCCAGCAGCTTGGGGGTCACCGGGCAGCTCTAC. This encodes CASSLGVTGQLY. The whole CDR3 sequence reads CASSLGVTGQLYF. The rearrangement uses TRBV3 and TRBJ2-2; D may correspond to TRBD1 or TRBD2 (5 bases each). The missing CDR3 end, 1 residue past where the read stops, is filled in from the germline J gene. Trimming pared 3 bases from V and 4 bases from J, leaving 6 bases between. In germline, CDR1 is SNHLY, CDR2 FYNGKV (reference sequence). This CDR3 has 13 amino acids. The full variable domain, in which reference TRBV3 and TRBJ2-2 provide the parts outside the CDR3, is GPKVLQIPSHQIIDMGQMVTLNCDPVSNHLYFYWYKQILGQQMEFLVNFYNGKVMEKSKLFKDQFSVERPDGSYFTLKIQPTALEDSAVYFCASSLGVTGQLYFGEGSKLTVL.

Concerning this clone: Genes and germline are mouse. Sequencing ends 1 residue short of the CDR3 end; the germline J gene provides the rest. The chain uses TRBV16 and TRBJ2-5; perhaps TRBD2 as D (7 bases). The V end was cut by 1 base, the J end by 8 bases, with 13 bases between. This CDR3 contains 14 residues. Germline CDR1 reads SGHSA; CDR2 reads FRNQAP. The CDR3 DNA, read in part, is TGTGCAAGCAGCTTAGCTGGGGGCGGGGGCACCCAGTAC. As protein: CASSLAGGGGTQY. The entire CDR3 reads CASSLAGGGGTQYF.

As to this clone: Each gene name is a mouse one. The read is 1 residue too short to cover the CDR3 end, so that end is filled in from the germline J gene. The chain recombines TRBV16 with TRBJ2-1; 8 positions agree with TRBD1. Germline loops: CDR1 SGHSA, CDR2 FRNQAP. The CDR3 is made up of 14 amino acids. V lost 3 bases and J lost 7; bases outside the gene matches: 5. The CDR3 region is CASSFQGARAEQFF. CDR3 DNA, as far as it was read: TGTGCAAGCAGCTTCCAGGGGGCGCGGGCTGAGCAGTTC.

For this clone: Gene names and germline match the mouse. The read finishes 1 residue shy of the CDR3 end, and the germline J gene is used to complete it. The V gene is TRBV5, the J gene TRBJ1-6; 7 bases align to TRBD1. TRBJ1-6 has ORF status, its function being uncertain. The CDR3 is 18 amino acids. Trimming took 1 base from V and 3 from J; bases not matched to a gene: 9. Germline CDR1 and CDR2: LGHNA and YNLKQL (reference sequence). The CDR3 bases that were read are TGTGCCAGCAGCCAAGGAACCAGCGGGACAGACTATAATTCGCCCCTCTAC. Protein sequence: CASSQGTSGTDYNSPLY. The CDR3 as a whole reads CASSQGTSGTDYNSPLYF.

About this clone itself: Gene names refer to mouse genes. CDR3 DNA (partial): TGTGCCAGCAGTATAGAACAGGGGGACACAGAAGTCTTC. Protein product: CASSIEQGDTEVF. The full-length CDR3 reads as CASSIEQGDTEVFF. The V call is TRBV19, the J call TRBJ1-1; 8 bases agree with TRBD1. The read ends 1 residue before the CDR3 terminus; that terminus is restored from the germline J gene. Germline loops: CDR1 FNHDT, CDR2 SITEND (reference sequence). CDR3 size: 14 residues. The trim removed 0 bases at V and 3 bases at J, leaving 1 base unmatched.

Remarks on this clone: The genes are named according to mouse. Read sequence stops 1 residue before the CDR3 end, and the germline J gene provides the missing end. V is TRBV3 and J is TRBJ2-5, with 9 bases lining up with TRBD1. The CDR3 has 14 amino acids. Germline assignment: CDR1 SNHLY and CDR2 FYNGKV (reference sequence). V trimming: 5 bases; J trimming: 4 bases; junction bases outside the gene matches: 4. The CDR3 sequence is CASSPGTGKDTQYF. The CDR3 bases that were read are TGTGCCAGCAGCCCTGGGACAGGGAAAGACACCCAGTAC. The full variable domain, rest sourced from reference TRBV3 and TRBJ2-5, is GPKVLQIPSHQIIDMGQMVTLNCDPVSNHLYFYWYKQILGQQMEFLVNFYNGKVMEKSKLFKDQFSVERPDGSYFTLKIQPTALEDSAVYFCASSPGTGKDTQYFGPGTRLLVL.

In the case of this clone: Germline and genes here are mouse. The CDR3 end falls 1 residue outside the read, so it is completed with the germline J gene. V usage is TRBV31 and J usage is TRBJ1-1, with D unresolved. Germline CDR1 reads GKSSPN; CDR2 reads SITVG. The CDR3 has 13 residues. V dropped 1 base and J dropped 0 bases, with 6 bases sitting between them. CDR3 protein: CAWSRETNTEVFF. Incomplete CDR3 DNA: TGTGCCTGGAGTCGGGAGACAAACACAGAAGTCTTC.

This clone showed up just a few times. Genes and germline are mouse. Sequencing ends 1 residue short of the CDR3 end; the germline J gene provides the rest. The chain is built from TRBV19 and TRBJ1-3; weak D call: TRBD1 (5 bases). Looked up from germline, CDR1 is FNHDT and CDR2 is SITEND (reference sequence). V lost 2 bases and J lost 2, with 8 bases in between. The CDR3 has 14 amino acids. The chain's CDR3 is CASSMAGAGNTLYF. Partial CDR3 DNA: TGTGCCAGCAGTATGGCGGGGGCTGGAAATACGCTCTAT.

Of note for this clone: Mouse gene names and germline throughout. Read data end 1 residue before the CDR3 end; the end is taken from the germline J gene. The sample contains more than one DNA sequence encoding this CDR3. The chain has TRBV2 and TRBJ2-4; TRBD2 aligns across 8 bases. Per the germline V gene, CDR1 is LGHNA and CDR2 is YSYQKL. The CDR3 spans 15 residues. After removal of 2 bases from V and 0 bases from J, the junction contained 1 base not matched to a gene. The CDR3 is CASSQPGGSQNTLYF. The sequenced CDR3 bases are TGTGCCAGCAGCCAACCTGGGGGGAGTCAAAACACCTTGTAC. Supplemented by reference TRBV2 and TRBJ2-4, the full variable domain reads DPKIIQKPKYLVAVTGSEKILICEQYLGHNAMYWYRQSAKKPLEFMFSYSYQKLMDNQTASSRFQPQSSKKNHLDLQITALKPDDSATYFCASSQPGGSQNTLYFGAGTRLSVL.

This clone was found a few times. All gene names here are mouse names. Read sequence stops 1 residue before the CDR3 end, and the germline J gene provides the missing end. This CDR3 is also generated by other DNA sequences in the sample. The V gene is TRBV3, the J gene TRBJ2-7; no definite D call. Germline V gene lookup returns CDR1 SNHLY and CDR2 FYNGKV (reference sequence). Trimming removed 1 base at V and 3 bases at J, with 1 base between. This CDR3 spans 11 amino acids. The CDR3 reads CASSLGYEQYF. CDR3 DNA (partial): TGTGCCAGCAGCTTAGGCTATGAACAGTAC.

Turning to this clone: Germline and genes: mouse. The sequenced part of the CDR3 DNA is TGTGCCAGCAGCCCCGGGACTGGGGGCTCCTATGAACAGTAC. It is translated as CASSPGTGGSYEQY. The CDR3 reads in full as CASSPGTGGSYEQYF. This chain connects TRBV5 to TRBJ2-7, with 11 bases identical to TRBD2. The read terminates 1 residue before the CDR3 end, so the remaining end is supplied by the germline J gene. The CDR3 consists of 15 residues. Trimming took 4 bases from V and 0 from J; bases not matched to a gene: 2. CDR1 and CDR2 (germline): LGHNA, YNLKQL (reference sequence).

This clone was picked up a small number of times. Genes here carry mouse names. The read is 1 residue too short to cover the CDR3 end, so that end is filled in from the germline J gene. This chain links TRBV29 with TRBJ1-4; 9 nucleotides match TRBD1. The CDR3 contains 11 residues. Trimming at V came to 6 bases and at J to 12 bases, leaving 2 bases not matched to a gene. Germline V gene data show CDR1 as MSHET and CDR2 as SYDVDS. CDR3 sequence: CASSRQGGLFF. The CDR3 DNA, read in part, is TGTGCTAGCAGCCGACAGGGGGGATTATTT.

Remarks on this clone: The genes and germline here are from mouse. The observed sequence ends 1 residue before the CDR3 terminus, with the missing tail filled in from the germline J gene. The V call is TRBV15, the J call TRBJ2-2; TRBD1 aligns across 8 bases. Germline V lookup: CDR1 SGHND, CDR2 FRSKSL. Losses at the gene ends were 3 bases for V and 0 bases for J; bases not matched to a gene: 0. This CDR3 is 15 amino acids long. The CDR3 bases that were read are TGTGCCAGCAGTTTGGGACAGGCAAACACCGGGCAGCTCTAC. Translated, it gives CASSLGQANTGQLY. The CDR3 in its entirety is CASSLGQANTGQLYF.

On this clone: Mouse gene names apply. From the germline J gene comes the end of the CDR3, since the read stops 1 residue before it. V is TRBV5 and J is TRBJ1-4; D perhaps matches TRBD1 (6 bases). The CDR3 runs 15 residues. Trimming pared 0 bases from V and 4 bases from J, leaving 9 bases between. Germline V CDR1 and CDR2: LGHNA, YNLKQL (reference sequence). CDR3 DNA (partial): TGTGCCAGCAGCCAAGATGGGACAATCAACGAAAGATTATTT. Translated, it gives CASSQDGTINERLF. The entire CDR3 sequence reads CASSQDGTINERLFF.

As to this clone: These gene names are mouse names. The sequence runs out 1 residue before the end of the CDR3; the remainder is reconstructed from the germline J gene. V gene TRBV4 combines with J gene TRBJ1-5, with TRBD1 identical over 9 bases. Germline values: CDR1 LGHDT, CDR2 YNNKQL (reference sequence). The CDR3 spans 14 residues. V dropped 5 bases and J dropped 3; count of bases not matched to a gene: 2. The CDR3 bases that were read are TGTGCCAGCAGCCGGACAGGGGCCAACCAGGCTCCGCTT. Protein: CASSRTGANQAPL. The CDR3, in full, reads CASSRTGANQAPLF.